The next 15 T cell receptor beta chains were all read from a single sample in a study of PD-1 blockade in classical Hodgkin lymphoma (dated by TCRdb to the early 2020s). Read against the paper, the sample's time point label means: cycle 1 day 1 (C1D1), immediately before nivolumab initiation. Every trial patient had relapsed after autologous stem cell transplantation, and cohorts A, B and C differed in prior brentuximab vedotin exposure. Preparation of the library involved the immunoSEQ multiplex PCR assay. The immuneACCESS repertoire file appears here via TCRdb, limited to in-frame rearrangements. These files lack a portion of the clones; in checked studies, under half of the deficit traces to unresolved V genes, and the cause of the others is not known. The table for this sample lists about 61,000 clones; 80% to 90% of them were counted only once. Over 14% of the sample comes from the top ten.

Sequences were derived from peripheral blood mononuclear cells (PBMCs), sampled at baseline. All receptors come from a human donor with classical Hodgkin lymphoma.

This clone is a singleton in its sample. V and J are TRBV19 and TRBJ1-2; D might be TRBD1 (6 bases). CDR3 length: 13 residues. V lost 6 bases and J lost 3, with 11 bases in between. Per germline, CDR1 LNHDA and CDR2 SQIVND (reference sequence). Here the CDR3 reads CASSKSGDYGYTF. CDR3 nucleotide sequence: TGTGCCAGTAGCAAATCAGGGGACTATGGCTACACCTTC.

This rearrangement joins TRBV6-1 to TRBJ1-1; D not certain. V lost 8 bases, J lost 2 bases, and 12 bases lay in between. The CDR3 totals 13 residues. CDR1 is MNHNS and CDR2 is SASEGT in the germline V gene. CDR3 in amino acids: CASCVARNTEAFF. CDR3 coding DNA: TGTGCCAGCTGTGTGGCCAGAAACACTGAAGCTTTCTTT.

The rearrangement uses TRBV5-1 and TRBJ2-5; 7 nucleotides align to TRBD1. The CDR3 length is 14 residues. J gave up 3 bases and V 4 bases, and 6 bases lay outside the gene matches. Germline-derived CDR1 and CDR2 are SGHRS and YFSETQ. The CDR3 DNA reads as TGCGCCAGCAGCCCTATAACAGGGGAAGAGACCCAGTACTTC. It yields the protein CASSPITGEETQYF.

The V gene is TRBV2, the J gene TRBJ2-1, with TRBD1 matching over 8 bases. The CDR3 extends over 12 amino acids. CDR1 and CDR2 (germline): SNHLY, FYNNEI. The trim removed 10 bases at V and 9 bases at J, leaving 8 bases unmatched. CDR3 sequence: CATDRGLPEQFF. CDR3 sequence (DNA): TGTGCCACTGACAGGGGTTTACCTGAGCAGTTCTTC.

V gene TRBV29-1 combines with J gene TRBJ2-7; tentatively, D is TRBD2 (6 bases). Trimming removed 0 bases at V and 9 bases at J, with 9 bases between. The CDR3 is made up of 11 amino acids. Germline values: CDR1 SQVTM, CDR2 ANQGSEA. In DNA form, the CDR3 reads TGCAGCGTTGAAGAAAGGGGAGGGCAGTACTTC. Translating gives CSVEERGGQYF.

This chain uses TRBV23-1 with TRBJ1-2; D possibly corresponds to TRBD1 (6 bases). TRBV23-1 is marked as an open reading frame, function uncertain. The CDR3 extends over 14 amino acids. V lost 4 bases and J 3 bases, leaving 12 bases between the germline ends. CDR3 nucleotide sequence: TGCGCCAGCAGTCCAGGGGCTGAGGACTATGGCTACACCTTC. This sequence encodes CASSPGAEDYGYTF.

V is TRBV5-1 and J is TRBJ1-2; 9 positions match TRBD1. With V trimmed by 4 bases and J by 8 bases, 6 bases remained unmatched. CDR1 and CDR2 (germline): SGHRS, YFSETQ. CDR3 length equals 13 residues. CDR3 region: CASSLRQGDGYTF. The CDR3 nucleotides are TGCGCCAGCAGCCTTCGACAGGGGGACGGCTACACCTTC.

This clone was recorded once. V gene TRBV28 combines with J gene TRBJ1-2; D is uncertain. The CDR3 extends over 17 amino acids. Trimming stripped 5 bases from V and 2 bases from J, with 21 bases between. Germline CDR1 is MDHEN and CDR2 is SYDVKM. CDR3 loop: CASSRSLAGGSNYGYTF. DNA for the CDR3: TGTGCCAGCAGTCGATCCCTGGCGGGAGGCTCCAACTATGGCTACACCTTC.

The chain recombines TRBV7-9 with TRBJ2-3; 7 bases match TRBD2. Germline values: CDR1 SEHNR, CDR2 FQNEAQ (reference sequence). With V trimmed by 3 bases and J by 1 base, 1 base remained unmatched. This CDR3 comprises 14 residues. CDR3: CASSFLAGTDTQYF. CDR3 coding DNA: TGTGCCAGCAGCTTTCTAGCGGGCACAGATACGCAGTATTTT.

The chain uses TRBV19 and TRBJ1-1; the D is unclear. The length of the CDR3 is 11 residues. Germline-derived CDR1 and CDR2 are LNHDA and SQIVND (reference sequence). The ends were cut back, 8 bases at V and 7 bases at J, with 11 bases in the middle. CDR3 sequence reads: CASRASYEAFF. DNA of the CDR3: TGTGCCAGTCGAGCCTCGTATGAAGCTTTCTTT.

The gene calls are TRBV29-1 and TRBJ2-6, with D perhaps TRBD2 (5 bases). Trimming took 0 bases from V and 4 from J, leaving 10 bases between them. Germline V gene lookup returns CDR1 SQVTM and CDR2 ANQGSEA. This CDR3 region has 15 residues. The CDR3 protein is CSVEDKGEGANVLTF. The CDR3 coding sequence is TGCAGCGTTGAAGATAAGGGAGAGGGGGCCAACGTCCTGACTTTC.

The rearrangement joins TRBV19 to TRBJ1-3; D not resolved. The CDR3 loop spans 17 amino acids. CDR1 is LNHDA, CDR2 SQIVND, per germline (reference sequence). Deletions cut 1 base from V and 0 bases from J, with 13 bases between. CDR3 nucleotides: TGTGCCAGTAGTATAGGCTTAGTACACCGCTCTGGAAACACCATATATTTT. Its translation is CASSIGLVHRSGNTIYF. Supplemented by reference TRBV19 and TRBJ1-3, the full variable domain reads DGGITQSPKYLFRKEGQNVTLSCEQNLNHDAMYWYRQDPGQGLRLIYYSQIVNDFQKGDIAEGYSVSREKKESFPLTVTSAQKNPTAFYLCASSIGLVHRSGNTIYFGEGSWLTVV.

This clone occurred a few times. Germline and junction disagree at one end, which may indicate a read error. This chain uses TRBV13 with TRBJ1-6; D is uncertain. The CDR3 sequence is 12 residues long. The V gene's germline CDR1 is PRHDT and CDR2 FYEKMQ (reference sequence). CDR3 sequence reads: CASSFGNSPLHF. The CDR3 DNA is TGTGCCAGCAGCTTTGGGAATTCTCCCCTCCACTTT.

The chain uses TRBV13 and TRBJ2-7; D not certain. Germline CDR1 reads PRHDT; CDR2 reads FYEKMQ (reference sequence). V dropped 0 bases and J dropped 4 bases, with 16 bases sitting between them. The CDR3 sequence is 16 residues long. The CDR3 DNA reads as TGTGCCAGCAGCTTAGGGTGGGCGGAGCGCGCGTACGAGCAGTACTTC. Its protein product is CASSLGWAERAYEQYF.

The chain links TRBV14 to TRBJ2-2; TRBD1 is a possible D gene (6 bases). CDR1 is SGHDN and CDR2 is FVKESK in the germline V gene. CDR3 size: 18 residues. The V end lost 5 bases, the J end lost 5 bases, and 24 bases lay between the germline ends. CDR3 bases: TGTGCCAGCAGCAAAACTCGCGGTGGACAGAGTAAAACCGGGGAGCTGTTTTTT. Its translation: CASSKTRGGQSKTGELFF.